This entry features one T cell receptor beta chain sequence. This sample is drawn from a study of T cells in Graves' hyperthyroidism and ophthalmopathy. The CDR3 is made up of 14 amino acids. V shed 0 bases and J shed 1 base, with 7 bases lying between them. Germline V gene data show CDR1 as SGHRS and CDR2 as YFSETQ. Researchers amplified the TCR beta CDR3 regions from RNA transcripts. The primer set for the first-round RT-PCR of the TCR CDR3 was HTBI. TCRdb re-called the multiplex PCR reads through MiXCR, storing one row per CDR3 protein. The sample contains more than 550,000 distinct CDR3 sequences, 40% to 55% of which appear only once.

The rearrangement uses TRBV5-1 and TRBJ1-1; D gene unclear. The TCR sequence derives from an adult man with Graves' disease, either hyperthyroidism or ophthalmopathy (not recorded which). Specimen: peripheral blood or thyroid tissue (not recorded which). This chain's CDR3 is CASSLDPPNTEAFF. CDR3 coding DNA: TGCGCCAGCAGCTTGGATCCACCGAACACTGAAGCTTTCTTT. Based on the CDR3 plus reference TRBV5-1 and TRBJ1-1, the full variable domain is KAGVTQTPRYLIKTRGQQVTLSCSPISGHRSVSWYQQTPGQGLQFLFEYFSETQRNKGNFPGRFSGRQFSNSRSEMNVSTLELGDSALYLCASSLDPPNTEAFFGQGTRLTVV.